This TCR beta chain appears in the sequencing data of a study of regulatory T cells in long-lasting Graves disease. Specified time point: newly diagnosed GD, antithyroid drugs for less than 3 months. The authors made the TCR library using RNA they extracted from PBMCs. The patient group derived from an endocrinology department in Xi'an, China. The table lists this clonotype with many counts. Arm-PCR of CDR3 regions and iRepertoire HTBI primers were the basis on which TCR beta libraries were built. TCRdb redid the calling of the multiplex PCR reads with MiXCR, one entry per CDR3 protein. Among hundreds of thousands of distinct CDR3 sequences listed, approximately 12% were seen once. The sample also formed part of further work on T cells in Graves' hyperthyroidism and ophthalmopathy.

Here the sequenced sample was peripheral blood mononuclear cells (PBMCs), taken at new diagnosis, from a patient treated with antithyroid drugs. The origin of this receptor is a young man with Graves disease.

CDR3 nucleotide sequence: TGCAGTGCGAAGAGCGGGAGAGACCACAATGAGCAGTTCTTC. As protein: CSAKSGRDHNEQFF. The genes are TRBV20-1 and TRBJ2-1; 8 nucleotides agree with TRBD2. V gave up 6 bases and J gave up 5 bases; unmatched junction bases: 9. Germline values: CDR1 DFQATT, CDR2 SNEGSKA (reference sequence). The CDR3 runs 14 residues.